The following is a T cell receptor beta chain sequence with its context. Its antigen remains undetermined. No much larger clone is present one base from it, and per-base qualities are unavailable. The record originates from a study of Ad26.COV2.S vaccination and SARS-CoV-2 variants (dated by TCRdb to the early 2020s). About the full investigation: Vaccine-arm donors came from COV1001, a multicentre, randomized, double-blind, placebo-controlled phase I-IIa trial of Ad26.COV2.S in healthy adults. Blinding of investigators to trial group allocation was maintained during experiments and outcome assessment. A total of around 32 samples were included in the TCR-sequenced set, comprising roughly 20 Ad26.COV2.S vaccine recipients, 5 placebo recipients and 8 SARS-CoV-2 convalescent individuals. Dosing of Ad26.COV2.S was intramuscular, at either 5x10^10 or 1x10^11 viral particles, delivered as one shot or as two shots spaced 56 days apart. The specificity and breadth of SARS-CoV-2-reactive T cell receptors after Ad26.COV2.S vaccination were assessed by TCRbeta repertoire sequencing. Trial participants were randomized into five groups of five, in which low-dose or high-dose Ad26.COV2.S was given once or twice, or placebo was given on both occasions.

The immunoSEQ Assay was the method used to sequence TCRbeta CDR3 regions. After extraction, genomic DNA underwent amplification by bias-controlled multiplex PCR, followed by high-throughput sequencing. Per the original workflow: To quantify the absolute abundance of each unique TCRbeta CDR3 region, sequences were collapsed and filtered. T cell fraction was estimated by normalizing TCRbeta template counts to usable DNA, which was measured by amplifying reference genes present in all nucleated cells. Repertoire TCRs were annotated as SARS-CoV-2-specific by exact matching of V gene, CDR3 amino acid sequence and J gene to a known reactive TCR set. The reference SARS-CoV-2 TCR set was obtained from MIRA and was filtered for enrichment in COVID-19-positive ImmuneCODE repertoires, whereby public or cross-reactive TCRs were removed. Drawing on the MIRA antigens, annotated TCRs were analysed further at the level of specific ORF or position within ORF. Breadth was defined as the number of annotated unique rearrangements divided by the total number of unique productive rearrangements, and depth was defined as the summed frequency of the annotated unique rearrangements. Two-sided Wilcoxon rank-sum tests were applied when comparing TCR breadth between groups. Entries here come from immuneACCESS through TCRdb and include only in-frame sequences with V and J called. Some clones fail to appear in such tables; in the studies checked, an unresolved V gene covers under half of the shortfall, and the cause of the remainder is unknown. V and J calls and clone size are given by that table; D and trimming were obtained from the DNA. For this sample there are roughly 300,000 clones; approximately 86% appear just once. About 11% of the sample goes to the ten largest clones.

What the study reported, not specific to this receptor: The authors noted that total T cell responses may have been underestimated by the TCR breadth and depth analyses. After vaccination, substantial breadth of spike-specific CD8+ and CD4+ T cell responses was reported. Spike-specific TCR breadth was higher in Ad26.COV2.S recipients than in placebo recipients (P = 0.0014). Comparing responses between vaccine doses or regimens was not something the study was powered to do. Vaccine and placebo recipients had comparable non-spike TCR breadth, which fits with the vaccine containing only spike.

The germline V gene (reference sequence) supplies CDR1 LNHDA and CDR2 SQIVND. Relative to germline, V is 1 base shorter and J is 6 bases shorter, with 10 bases between their ends. From the cysteine up to the phenylalanine, the CDR3 has a length of 14 residues. The sequence is cut down to CDR3 DNA, 42 bases in frame from base 1. Explained via the paper, the treatment or condition label denotes: some 20 received Ad26.COV2.S at low or high dose, single or two shots; roughly five received placebo; per-sample allocation not given. For vaccine and placebo recipients, repertoires were sequenced using samples collected on day 63 after the first injection. Between 29 July and 7 August 2020, Cohort 1b enrolled some 25 adults aged 18-55 years at one site in Boston, USA. Ad26.COV2.S was a replication-incompetent adenovirus type 26 vector that expressed a prefusion-stabilized SARS-CoV-2 spike protein derived from the original Wuhan strain.

This chain is built from TRBV19 and TRBJ1-5; 5 matching bases give a weak D call of TRBD1. The material was peripheral blood, obtained in a trial of Ad26.COV2.S vaccine versus placebo. The clonotype was recovered from a person aged 18-60 years who received the Ad26.COV2.S COVID-19 vaccine or a placebo. CDR3 region: CASSIGPGSQPQHF. The DNA reads as follows: TGTGCCAGTAGTATAGGCCCAGGGTCTCAGCCCCAGCATTTT.